The rows below give T cell receptor beta chains drawn from one sample of a study of blood T cell repertoires in COVID-19. Libraries were prepared by immunoSEQ multiplex PCR; TCRdb keeps only in-frame clonotypes and omits some of them. Of a few hundred thousand clones listed, roughly nine tenths are singletons. The sequenced sample was PBMCs or T cells enriched from blood (not recorded which). The receptors originated from a woman under 30 who had recovered from COVID-19. The conserved cysteine and the conserved F or W are not part of the CDR3 here. Clone size, where shown, is once, few, many, or a class for clones that have expanded.

J gene: TRBJ2-1; clone size: NA; V gene: TRBV11-2; CDR3 protein: ASSGGGSSYNEQF
J gene: TRBJ1-2; clone size: NA; V gene: TRBV5-1; CDR3 protein: ASSFGQGDYGYT
J gene: TRBJ1-2; clone size: NA; V gene: TRBV6-1; CDR3 protein: ASSEGGLYGYT
J gene: TRBJ1-2; clone size: once; V gene: TRBV2; CDR3 protein: ASRPWAGGGSGYT
J gene: TRBJ2-3; clone size: NA; V gene: TRBV6-2/TRBV6-3; CDR3 protein: ASSYELLRGGPRTDTQY
J gene: TRBJ1-1; clone size: NA; V gene: TRBV11-2; CDR3 protein: ASSLWQGRNTEAF
J gene: TRBJ2-5; clone size: few; V gene: TRBV27; CDR3 protein: ASSKRGRGIQETQY
J gene: TRBJ2-1; clone size: NA; V gene: TRBV19; CDR3 protein: ASSIGSLRGGVYNEQF
J gene: TRBJ2-7; clone size: NA; V gene: TRBV28; CDR3 protein: ASSSTDRYEQY
J gene: TRBJ2-6; clone size: NA; V gene: TRBV2; CDR3 protein: ASSGPAGGLSGANVLT
J gene: TRBJ2-2; clone size: NA; V gene: TRBV5-1; CDR3 protein: ASSLRQGPGELF
J gene: TRBJ1-2; clone size: NA; V gene: TRBV28; CDR3 protein: ASSLFSGANSGYT
J gene: TRBJ1-5; clone size: NA; V gene: TRBV10-3; CDR3 protein: ATQGDINQPQH
J gene: TRBJ2-5; clone size: few; V gene: TRBV5-5; CDR3 protein: ASSSGTGVETQY
J gene: TRBJ2-7; clone size: NA; V gene: TRBV6-5; CDR3 protein: ASTGTGASYEQY
J gene: TRBJ1-2; clone size: NA; V gene: TRBV2; CDR3 protein: ASSADREGYT
J gene: TRBJ2-7; clone size: NA; V gene: TRBV19; CDR3 protein: ASSIASGGTSYEQY
J gene: TRBJ1-2; clone size: NA; V gene: TRBV15; CDR3 protein: ATSRVPRTEGYT
J gene: TRBJ2-1; clone size: NA; V gene: TRBV19; CDR3 protein: ASADRAHYNEQF
J gene: TRBJ2-7; clone size: NA; V gene: TRBV7-6; CDR3 protein: ASSTGTLYEQY
J gene: TRBJ2-7; clone size: NA; V gene: TRBV5-1; CDR3 protein: ASSDTSGGAYEQY
J gene: TRBJ1-2; clone size: NA; V gene: TRBV6-5; CDR3 protein: ASRSAGVTNYGYT
J gene: TRBJ1-2; clone size: once; V gene: TRBV29-1; CDR3 protein: SVGNGVLLGYT
J gene: TRBJ1-1; clone size: NA; V gene: TRBV15; CDR3 protein: ATSRGGRDTEAF
J gene: TRBJ1-4; clone size: NA; V gene: TRBV5-1; CDR3 protein: ASSPDIRNEKLF
J gene: TRBJ1-4; clone size: NA; V gene: TRBV12-3/TRBV12-4; CDR3 protein: ASSFGFWEKLF
J gene: TRBJ2-7; clone size: NA; V gene: TRBV6-5; CDR3 protein: ASRTPWEGNEQY
J gene: TRBJ2-7; clone size: NA; V gene: TRBV5-6; CDR3 protein: ASGVQVDGTYEQY
J gene: TRBJ1-3; clone size: NA; V gene: TRBV15; CDR3 protein: ATSRDRVENTIY
J gene: TRBJ1-1; clone size: NA; V gene: TRBV29-1; CDR3 protein: SVEGQMNTEAF
J gene: TRBJ1-5; clone size: NA; V gene: TRBV27; CDR3 protein: ASSLTGNQPQH
J gene: TRBJ1-5; clone size: NA; V gene: TRBV19; CDR3 protein: ATGGTVTLWGQESRQPQH
J gene: TRBJ2-7; clone size: NA; V gene: TRBV2; CDR3 protein: ASSEQGSTYEQY
J gene: TRBJ2-2; clone size: once; V gene: TRBV3-1/TRBV3-2; CDR3 protein: ASSQSAGELF
J gene: TRBJ2-1; clone size: NA; V gene: TRBV18; CDR3 protein: ASSPGVGSSYNEQF
J gene: TRBJ1-6; clone size: NA; V gene: TRBV2; CDR3 protein: ASAGSNSPLH
J gene: TRBJ1-2; clone size: NA; V gene: TRBV5-6; CDR3 protein: ASSLGANYGYT
J gene: TRBJ1-2; clone size: NA; V gene: TRBV5-4; CDR3 protein: ASSARGEGGDYGYT
J gene: TRBJ2-3; clone size: NA; V gene: TRBV19; CDR3 protein: ASSVQGRLNTQY
J gene: TRBJ2-1; clone size: NA; V gene: TRBV4-1; CDR3 protein: ASRNLQGGNEQF
J gene: TRBJ1-1; clone size: NA; V gene: TRBV12-3/TRBV12-4; CDR3 protein: ACGGVTEAF
J gene: TRBJ1-2; clone size: NA; V gene: TRBV6-5; CDR3 protein: ASSYSDRGLLYGYT
J gene: TRBJ1-4; clone size: NA; V gene: TRBV14; CDR3 protein: ASSQDRGRGNEKLF
J gene: TRBJ1-4; clone size: NA; V gene: TRBV11-2; CDR3 protein: ASGYRGIGKLF
J gene: TRBJ1-6; clone size: NA; V gene: TRBV5-1; CDR3 protein: ASSLQGESPLH
J gene: TRBJ1-3; clone size: few; V gene: TRBV2; CDR3 protein: ASSVDTSSGNTIY
J gene: TRBJ2-3; clone size: NA; V gene: TRBV7-2; CDR3 protein: ASSLAIATSALFLTQY
J gene: TRBJ2-3; clone size: NA; V gene: TRBV5-1; CDR3 protein: ASSRKTDRLDTQY
J gene: TRBJ2-1; clone size: NA; V gene: TRBV5-1; CDR3 protein: ASSPTPGGLFNEQF
J gene: TRBJ1-5; clone size: NA; V gene: TRBV4-1; CDR3 protein: ASSQDPQGRAQPQH
J gene: TRBJ2-7; clone size: NA; V gene: TRBV7-2; CDR3 protein: ASSLGVGTAYEQY
J gene: TRBJ1-4; clone size: NA; V gene: TRBV4-1; CDR3 protein: ASSRQGDGEKLF
J gene: TRBJ1-2; clone size: NA; V gene: TRBV3-1/TRBV3-2; CDR3 protein: ASSQGTPVGGYGYT
J gene: TRBJ1-4; clone size: NA; V gene: TRBV28; CDR3 protein: ASSTPGQGAKKLF
J gene: TRBJ1-1; clone size: NA; V gene: TRBV29-1; CDR3 protein: SVDRVNTEAF
J gene: TRBJ2-1; clone size: NA; V gene: TRBV7-9; CDR3 protein: ASSSMTSGGHNEQF
J gene: TRBJ2-1; clone size: once; V gene: TRBV2; CDR3 protein: ASSEAVMEGKQF
J gene: TRBJ2-1; clone size: NA; V gene: TRBV28; CDR3 protein: ASSVEGRISYNEQF
J gene: TRBJ2-1; clone size: NA; V gene: TRBV7-3; CDR3 protein: ASSPGTGDNEQF